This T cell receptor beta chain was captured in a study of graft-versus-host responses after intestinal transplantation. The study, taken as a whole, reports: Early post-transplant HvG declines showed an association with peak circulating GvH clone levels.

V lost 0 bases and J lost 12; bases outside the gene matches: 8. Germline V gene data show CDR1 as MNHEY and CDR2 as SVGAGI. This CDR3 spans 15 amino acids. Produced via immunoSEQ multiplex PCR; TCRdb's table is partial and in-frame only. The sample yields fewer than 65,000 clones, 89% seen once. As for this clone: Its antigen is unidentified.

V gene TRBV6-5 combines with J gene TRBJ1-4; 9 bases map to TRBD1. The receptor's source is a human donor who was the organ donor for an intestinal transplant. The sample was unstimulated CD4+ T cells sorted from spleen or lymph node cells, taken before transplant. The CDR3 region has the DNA TGTGCCAGCAGTTACTCGGGGACAGGGTTCGCGGAACTGTTTTTT. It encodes CASSYSGTGFAELFF.